The next 21 T cell receptor beta chains were all read from a single sample in a study of early T cells in non-severe SARS-CoV-2 infection. TCRdb reanalysed the 5' RACE reads using MiXCR and keeps one entry per CDR3 protein. There are approximately 64,000 distinct CDR3 sequences in the sample; roughly 18% occur only once, and approximately 8.4% lies in the top ten. The sample in question was whole blood, obtained at baseline. The origin of the receptors is an adult who was a healthcare worker with PCR-confirmed SARS-CoV-2 infection or an uninfected control (not recorded which).

This chain connects TRBV30 to TRBJ2-1; possible D gene TRBD1, 6 bases. CDR3 size: 12 residues. Germline V lookup: CDR1 GTSNPN, CDR2 SVGIG (reference sequence). V was cut by 5 bases and J by 6 bases, with 11 bases left in between. CDR3 nucleotides: TGTGCCTGGGGGGGCCTTCCCAATGAGCAGTTCTTC. This encodes CAWGGLPNEQFF.

This chain uses TRBV27 with TRBJ2-7; 8 nucleotides match TRBD2. Germline loops: CDR1 MNHEY, CDR2 SMNVEV (reference sequence). V lost 6 bases and J lost 2; bases outside the gene matches: 3. CDR3 length: 13 amino acids. CDR3 sequence (DNA): TGTGCCAGCAGCGTAGCGGGAACCTACGAGCAGTACTTC. This translates into CASSVAGTYEQYF.

CDR3 coding DNA: TGCGCCAGCAGCCAAGATCCCCCGGGGGCTAACCAAGAGACCCAGTACTTC. Translating gives CASSQDPPGANQETQYF. The chain recombines TRBV4-3 with TRBJ2-5; D possibly uses TRBD1 or TRBD2 (6 bases each). The CDR3 length is 17 residues. Germline V gene lookup returns CDR1 LGHNA and CDR2 YSLEER. V was clipped by 0 bases and J by 0 bases, with 14 bases between them.

The genes are TRBV20-1 and TRBJ2-1; 12 bases fit TRBD2. J was trimmed by 5 bases and V by 4 bases; bases with no gene match: 3. The CDR3 totals 14 residues. The germline V gene has CDR1 DFQATT and CDR2 SNEGSKA (reference sequence). The CDR3 sequence is CSATSGREHNEQFF. CDR3 sequence (DNA): TGCAGTGCTACTAGCGGGAGGGAACACAATGAGCAGTTCTTC.

V and J are TRBV12-3 or TRBV12-4 and TRBJ1-3; D is uncertain. The V end was cut by 3 bases, the J end by 0 bases, with 9 bases between. This CDR3 is built from 15 residues. The CDR3 DNA sequence: TGTGCCAGCAGTTTCGGCGGAAGCTCTGGAAACACCATATATTTT. Protein product: CASSFGGSSGNTIYF.

V is TRBV7-2 and J is TRBJ2-7; weak D call: TRBD1 (6 bases). This CDR3 region has 16 residues. Trimming cost V 4 bases and J 3 bases, with 19 bases left between them. Germline V gene sequence: CDR1 SGHTA, CDR2 FQGNSA. The CDR3 DNA reads TGTGCCAGCAGCTCCAAACAGCAGGGGAAAAGCTACGAGCAGTACTTC. Amino acid sequence: CASSSKQQGKSYEQYF.

This clonotype was counted only a few times. The CDR3 loop reads CASSLKLGVGREAVDTQYF. The DNA for the CDR3 is TGTGCCAGCAGCTTAAAGTTGGGGGTGGGGCGGGAGGCAGTAGATACGCAGTATTTT. The chain has TRBV7-2 and TRBJ2-3; 8 bases match TRBD2. Germline assignment: CDR1 SGHTA and CDR2 FQGNSA. V lost 2 bases to trimming and J lost 5 bases; unmatched junction nucleotides: 18. The CDR3 spans 19 residues.

This clonotype came up a few times. This chain connects TRBV28 to TRBJ1-5; D uncertain. This CDR3 comprises 15 residues. The germline gives CDR1 MDHEN, CDR2 SYDVKM. V was pared by 6 bases and J by 2 bases, with 14 bases between. The CDR3 sequence is CASRPLGRGNQPQHF. The CDR3 DNA sequence: TGTGCCAGCAGACCCTTGGGGAGGGGCAATCAGCCCCAGCATTTT.

The V and J genes are TRBV20-1 and TRBJ1-2; the D is unclear. This CDR3 region has 14 residues. Germline V gene sequence: CDR1 DFQATT, CDR2 SNEGSKA (reference sequence). V gave up 5 bases and J gave up 5 bases, with 18 bases separating them. CDR3 bases: TGCAGTGCTTCCGCCCGCGCGAACCTATATGGCTACACCTTC. As protein: CSASARANLYGYTF.

This sequence joins TRBV9 and TRBJ2-7, with D perhaps matching TRBD2 (5 bases). The CDR3 has 14 amino acids. Between the trimmed V and J ends, which lost 2 bases and 7 bases, there was a span of 16 bases. Germline CDR1 SGDLS, CDR2 YYNGEE. The CDR3 here is CASSVAPLSGEQYF. For the CDR3, the DNA is TGTGCCAGCAGCGTTGCACCTCTCTCGGGGGAGCAGTACTTC.

The chain has TRBV2 and TRBJ1-2; 7 nucleotides line up with TRBD1. J gave up 2 bases and V 6 bases, and 6 bases lay outside the gene matches. The CDR3 is 14 amino acids. The germline gives CDR1 SNHLY, CDR2 FYNNEI. CDR3 in amino acids: CASRPGQANYGYTF. The CDR3 region has the DNA TGTGCCAGCAGGCCCGGACAGGCGAACTATGGCTACACCTTC.

The sample holds many counts of this clonotype. The rearrangement joins TRBV7-2 to TRBJ2-7, with D perhaps assigned TRBD1 or TRBD2 (5 bases each). The CDR3 contains 15 residues. Germline values: CDR1 SGHTA, CDR2 FQGNSA. V was clipped by 1 base and J by 3 bases, with 13 bases between them. This CDR3 reads CASSLESGAGYEQYF. Here the CDR3 DNA reads TGTGCCAGCAGCTTAGAATCCGGGGCAGGCTACGAGCAGTACTTC.

A few counts support this clonotype. V is TRBV19 and J is TRBJ2-5, with D possibly called TRBD1 or TRBD2 (5 bases each). This CDR3 region has 15 residues. The V end lost 4 bases, the J end lost 4 bases, and 16 bases lay between the germline ends. CDR1 and CDR2 from the germline V gene are LNHDA and SQIVND (reference sequence). The CDR3 reads CASSTSWGRGETQYF. DNA for the CDR3: TGTGCCAGTAGTACTTCGTGGGGACGAGGAGAGACCCAGTACTTC.

V is TRBV12-3 or TRBV12-4 and J is TRBJ2-7; 8 nucleotides agree with TRBD1. The CDR3 extends over 13 amino acids. V lost 6 bases to trimming and J lost 3 bases; unmatched junction nucleotides: 4. The CDR3 DNA is TGTGCCAGCAGGGGTGGACAGGGCTACGAGCAGTACTTC. The encoded protein is CASRGGQGYEQYF.

This clonotype turned up a few times. The J gene is TRBJ2-5, the V gene TRBV3-1, with D perhaps TRBD2 (7 bases). Trimming left V 4 bases short and J 4 bases short, with 25 bases between. The germline V gene has CDR1 LGHDT and CDR2 YNNKEL (reference sequence). The CDR3 loop spans 18 amino acids. The CDR3 nucleotides are TGTGCCAGCAGCCCCTACGGATCTTTGAGGGGGGGTCGAGAGACCCAGTACTTC. This sequence encodes CASSPYGSLRGGRETQYF.

This chain connects TRBV25-1 to TRBJ1-3; D is undetermined. The CDR3 is made up of 13 amino acids. V dropped 3 bases and J dropped 6 bases, with 9 bases sitting between them. Germline values: CDR1 MGHDK, CDR2 SYGVNS. As DNA, the CDR3 is TGTGCCAGCAGTGAGCAGGACCCAAACACCATATATTTT. Its translation: CASSEQDPNTIYF.

This chain links TRBV5-1 with TRBJ1-2; D is uncertain. This CDR3 has 15 amino acids. CDR1 SGHRS and CDR2 YFSETQ come from the germline V gene. Trimming removed 3 bases from V and 7 bases from J, with 19 bases in between. The CDR3 region is CASSSLPEPRGGYTF. DNA for the CDR3: TGCGCCAGCAGCTCACTGCCGGAGCCTCGCGGTGGCTACACCTTC.

This clonotype was detected only a few times. Here the CDR3 reads CASSLDWGNSPLHF. CDR3 nucleotides: TGTGCCAGCAGCTTAGACTGGGGGAATTCACCCCTCCACTTT. The chain employs TRBV7-2 and TRBJ1-6; tentative D call: TRBD1 (5 bases). CDR3 size: 14 residues. CDR1 and CDR2 from the germline V gene are SGHTA and FQGNSA. The V and J ends lost 1 base and 7 bases respectively, with 8 bases between them.

CDR3 amino acids: CASSDDRPSYEQYF. CDR3 coding DNA: TGTGCCAGCAGTGACGACAGACCCTCCTACGAGCAGTACTTC. The genes are TRBV25-1 and TRBJ2-7; D may be TRBD1 (5 bases). Germline-derived CDR1 and CDR2 are MGHDK and SYGVNS. V was cut by 3 bases and J by 0 bases, with 9 bases left in between. This CDR3 spans 14 amino acids.

This clonotype showed up just a few times. This chain links TRBV6-2 or TRBV6-3 with TRBJ2-1; 11 bases fit TRBD2. J gave up 4 bases and V 5 bases, and 7 bases lay outside the gene matches. The length of the CDR3 is 16 residues. Germline CDR1 is MNHEY and CDR2 is SVGEGT. CDR3 DNA: TGTGCCAGCAGTCCCGCCGGGACTAGCGGATACAATGAGCAGTTCTTC. Translation: CASSPAGTSGYNEQFF.

This clonotype was observed a few times. J is TRBJ2-3 and V is TRBV6-1, with 7 nucleotides matching TRBD1. V shed 7 bases and J 3 bases; nucleotides not matched to a gene: 7. This CDR3 spans 14 amino acids. Germline CDR1 reads MNHNS; CDR2 reads SASEGT. The CDR3 DNA sequence: TGTGCCAGCAAGACCGGGACAGATACAGATACGCAGTATTTT. The encoded protein is CASKTGTDTDTQYF.